This TCR beta chain comes out of a study of cytomegalovirus exposure and HLA in healthy donors. The PCR employed 60 Vbeta primers together with 13 Jbeta primers. Sequencing used immunoSEQ multiplex PCR; TCRdb keeps in-frame clones, though not all of them. The sample lists some 140,000 clones; 55% to 80% were seen once. Points from the study as a whole: Sequences of the TCR beta chain were said to predict the HLA-A and HLA-B alleles of most subjects accurately. The classifier was said to identify cytomegalovirus status with high specificity and sensitivity. Follow-up analysis seemed to connect common viral pathogens with several of the most significant clusters identified. V- and J-gene trimming of TCR beta was linked (in a later analysis) to a missense DCLRE1C variant.

Concerning this clone: Its antigen is not known.

Germline assignment: CDR1 SEHNR and CDR2 FQNEAQ (reference sequence). Trimming took 4 bases from V and 6 from J; bases not matched to a gene: 2. The CDR3 is 13 residues long. The source of this sequence is a woman between 40 and 50 years old in good health and CMV-seronegative. The chain links TRBV7-9 to TRBJ2-1; 8 bases are shared with TRBD1. Sequences were obtained from PBMCs. The CDR3 coding sequence is TGTGCCAGCAGCTGGGGGACAGGCAATGAGCAGTTCTTC. This sequence encodes CASSWGTGNEQFF.